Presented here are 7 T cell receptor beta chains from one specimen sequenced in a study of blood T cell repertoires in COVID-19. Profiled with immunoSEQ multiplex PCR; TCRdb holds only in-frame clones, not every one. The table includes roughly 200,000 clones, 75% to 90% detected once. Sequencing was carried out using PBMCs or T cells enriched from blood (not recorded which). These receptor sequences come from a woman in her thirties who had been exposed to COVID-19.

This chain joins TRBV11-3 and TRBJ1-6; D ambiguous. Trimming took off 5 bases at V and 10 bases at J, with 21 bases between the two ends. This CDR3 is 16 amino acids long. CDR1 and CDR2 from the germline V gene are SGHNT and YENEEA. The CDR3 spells CASSPITTGLGSPLHF. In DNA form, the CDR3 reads TGTGCCAGCAGCCCCATTACGACGGGTTTAGGATCACCCCTCCACTTT.

CDR3 in amino acids: CAISGQNPGQGFREQYF. CDR3 DNA: TGTGCCATCAGTGGCCAGAATCCGGGACAGGGGTTTCGCGAGCAGTACTTC. The genes are TRBV10-3 and TRBJ2-7; 10 bases line up with TRBD1. The V gene end was trimmed by 4 bases and the J gene end by 6 bases; junction bases not matched to a gene: 15. Germline lookup yields CDR1 ENHRY and CDR2 SYGVKD. CDR3 length: 17 amino acids.

Here the CDR3 DNA reads TGTGCCAGCAGTACCCTGGGGGACAGGTTTTTGGCCCAGCATTTT. Its translation is CASSTLGDRFLAQHF. The chain combines TRBV27 with TRBJ1-5, with 8 bases matching TRBD1. Germline-derived CDR1 and CDR2 are MNHEY and SMNVEV (reference sequence). The CDR3 is 15 amino acids. The trim removed 5 bases at V and 11 bases at J, leaving 14 bases unmatched.

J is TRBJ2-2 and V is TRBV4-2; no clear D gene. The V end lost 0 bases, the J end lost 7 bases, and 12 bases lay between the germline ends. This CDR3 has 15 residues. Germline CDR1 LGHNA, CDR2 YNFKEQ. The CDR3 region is CASSQDIQAGGELFF. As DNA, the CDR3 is TGTGCCAGCAGCCAAGATATCCAGGCCGGCGGGGAGCTGTTTTTT.

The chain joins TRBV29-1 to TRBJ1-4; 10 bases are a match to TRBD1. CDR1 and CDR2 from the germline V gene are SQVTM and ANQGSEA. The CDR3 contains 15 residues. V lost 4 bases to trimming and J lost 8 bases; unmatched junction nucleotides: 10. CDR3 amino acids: CSVGVTGQGLEKLFF. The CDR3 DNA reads TGCAGCGTTGGGGTAACGGGACAGGGGTTGGAAAAACTGTTTTTT.

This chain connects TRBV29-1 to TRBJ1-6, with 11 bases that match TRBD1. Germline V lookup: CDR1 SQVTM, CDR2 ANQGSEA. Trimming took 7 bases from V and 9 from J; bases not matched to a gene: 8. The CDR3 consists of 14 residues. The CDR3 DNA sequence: TGCAGCGCTCGGACAGGGGGCTGGGGTTCACCCCTCCACTTT. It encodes CSARTGGWGSPLHF. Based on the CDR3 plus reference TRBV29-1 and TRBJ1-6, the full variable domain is SAVISQKPSRDICQRGTSLTIQCQVDSQVTMMFWYRQQPGQSLTLIATANQGSEATYESGFVIDKFPISRPNLTFSTLTVSNMSPEDSSIYLCSARTGGWGSPLHFGNGTRLTVT.

This CDR3 reads CASSLSSRYEQYF. The CDR3 nucleotides read TGCGCCAGCAGCTTGTCTAGCCGCTACGAGCAGTACTTC. J is TRBJ2-7 and V is TRBV5-1, with D perhaps TRBD2 (5 bases). Deletions cut 1 base from V and 3 bases from J, with 8 bases between. The CDR3 runs 13 residues. CDR1 and CDR2 (germline): SGHRS, YFSETQ.